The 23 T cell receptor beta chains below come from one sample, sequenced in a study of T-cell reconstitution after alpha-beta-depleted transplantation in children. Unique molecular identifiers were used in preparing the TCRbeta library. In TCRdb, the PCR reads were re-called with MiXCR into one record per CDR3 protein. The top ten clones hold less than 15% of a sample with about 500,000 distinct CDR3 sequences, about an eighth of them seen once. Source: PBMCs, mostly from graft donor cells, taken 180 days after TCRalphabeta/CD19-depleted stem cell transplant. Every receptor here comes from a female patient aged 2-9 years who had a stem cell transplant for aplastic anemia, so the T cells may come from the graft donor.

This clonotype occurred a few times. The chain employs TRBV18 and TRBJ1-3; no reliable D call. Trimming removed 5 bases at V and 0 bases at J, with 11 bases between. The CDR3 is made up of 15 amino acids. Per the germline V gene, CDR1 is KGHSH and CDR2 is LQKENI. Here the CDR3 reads CASSTVVFSGNTIYF. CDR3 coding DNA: TGTGCCAGCTCAACGGTCGTCTTCTCTGGAAACACCATATATTTT.

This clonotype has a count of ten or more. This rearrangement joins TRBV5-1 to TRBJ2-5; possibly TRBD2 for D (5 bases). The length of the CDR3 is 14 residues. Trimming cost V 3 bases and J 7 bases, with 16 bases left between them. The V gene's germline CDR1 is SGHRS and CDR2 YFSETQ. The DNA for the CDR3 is TGCGCCAGCAGCTCAGAAAGGAGCGGTGTGACCCAGTACTTC. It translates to CASSSERSGVTQYF.

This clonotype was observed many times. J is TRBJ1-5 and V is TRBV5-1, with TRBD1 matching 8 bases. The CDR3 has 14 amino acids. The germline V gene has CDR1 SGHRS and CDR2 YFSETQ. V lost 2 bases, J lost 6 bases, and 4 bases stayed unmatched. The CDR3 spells CASSFGQGGQPQHF. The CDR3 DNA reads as TGCGCCAGCAGCTTTGGACAGGGCGGTCAGCCCCAGCATTTT. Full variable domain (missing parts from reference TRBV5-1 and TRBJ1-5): KAGVTQTPRYLIKTRGQQVTLSCSPISGHRSVSWYQQTPGQGLQFLFEYFSETQRNKGNFPGRFSGRQFSNSRSEMNVSTLELGDSALYLCASSFGQGGQPQHFGDGTRLSIL.

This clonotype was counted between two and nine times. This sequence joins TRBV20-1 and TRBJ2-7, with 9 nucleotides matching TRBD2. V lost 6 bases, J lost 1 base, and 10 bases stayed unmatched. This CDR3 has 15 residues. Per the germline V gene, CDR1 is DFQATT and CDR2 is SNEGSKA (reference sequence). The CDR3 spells CSARGGREGSYEQYF. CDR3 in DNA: TGCAGTGCCCGAGGGGGGCGGGAGGGATCCTACGAGCAGTACTTC.

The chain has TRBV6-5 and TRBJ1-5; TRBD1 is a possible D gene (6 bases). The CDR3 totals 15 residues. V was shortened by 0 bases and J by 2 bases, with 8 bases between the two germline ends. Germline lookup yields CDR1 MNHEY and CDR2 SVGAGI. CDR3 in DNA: TGTGCCAGCAGTTACTCGAACAGGGGCAATCAGCCCCAGCATTTT. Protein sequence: CASSYSNRGNQPQHF.

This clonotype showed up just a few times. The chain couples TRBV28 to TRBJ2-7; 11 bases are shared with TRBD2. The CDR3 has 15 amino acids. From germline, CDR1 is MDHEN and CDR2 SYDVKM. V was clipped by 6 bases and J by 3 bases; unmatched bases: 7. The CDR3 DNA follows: TGTGCCAGCAGAACCGGGACTAGCGGATACTACGAGCAGTACGTC. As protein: CASRTGTSGYYEQYV.

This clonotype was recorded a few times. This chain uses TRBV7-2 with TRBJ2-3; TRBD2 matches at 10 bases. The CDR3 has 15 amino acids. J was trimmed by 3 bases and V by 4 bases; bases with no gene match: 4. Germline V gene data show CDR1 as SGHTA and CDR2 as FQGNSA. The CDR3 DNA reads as TGTGCCAGCAGCTCGACTAGCGGGCCAACAGATACGCAGTATTTT. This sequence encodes CASSSTSGPTDTQYF.

As DNA, the CDR3 is TGCAGTGTTGAAGTGTACTACCGACTAGCGGGAAGGGGGTCCAACAATGAGCAGTTCTTC. Its protein product is CSVEVYYRLAGRGSNNEQFF. The chain links TRBV20-1 to TRBJ2-1; TRBD2 matches at 11 bases. V shed 7 bases and J 5 bases; nucleotides not matched to a gene: 25. In germline, CDR1 is DFQATT, CDR2 SNEGSKA (reference sequence). CDR3 size: 20 residues.

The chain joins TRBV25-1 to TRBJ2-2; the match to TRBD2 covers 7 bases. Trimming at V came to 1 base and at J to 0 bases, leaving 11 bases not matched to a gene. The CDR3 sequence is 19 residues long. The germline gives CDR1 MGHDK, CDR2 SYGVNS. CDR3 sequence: CASSELREGRDANTGELFF. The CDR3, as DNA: TGTGCCAGCAGTGAATTGAGGGAAGGGAGGGACGCGAACACCGGGGAGCTGTTTTTT.

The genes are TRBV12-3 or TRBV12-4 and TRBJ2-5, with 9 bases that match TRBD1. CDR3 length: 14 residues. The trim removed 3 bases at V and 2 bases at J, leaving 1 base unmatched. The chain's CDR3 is CASSFGTGQETQYF. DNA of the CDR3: TGTGCCAGCAGTTTCGGGACAGGGCAAGAGACCCAGTACTTC.

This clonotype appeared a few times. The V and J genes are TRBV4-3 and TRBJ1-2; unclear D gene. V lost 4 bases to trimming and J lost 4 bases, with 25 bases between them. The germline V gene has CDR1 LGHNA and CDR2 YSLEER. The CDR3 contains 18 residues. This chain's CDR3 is CASSRGLVGGRPFYGYTF. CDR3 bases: TGCGCCAGCAGCCGAGGGCTTGTAGGTGGTAGGCCTTTCTATGGCTACACCTTC.

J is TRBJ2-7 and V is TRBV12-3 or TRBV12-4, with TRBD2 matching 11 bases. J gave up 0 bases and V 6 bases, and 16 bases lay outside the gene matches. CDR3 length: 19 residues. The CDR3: CASSPEAGTSGLSSYEQYV. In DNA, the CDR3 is TGTGCCAGCAGCCCCGAGGCCGGGACTAGCGGACTAAGCTCCTACGAGCAGTACGTC.

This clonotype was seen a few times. CDR3 loop: CASSYSETAQVETQYF. CDR3 DNA: TGTGCCAGCAGTTACTCCGAGACAGCCCAGGTGGAGACCCAGTACTTC. V is TRBV6-2 or TRBV6-3 and J is TRBJ2-5; tentative D call: TRBD1 (5 bases). The ends were cut back, 0 bases at V and 5 bases at J, with 16 bases in the middle. The CDR3 extends over 16 amino acids. The V gene's germline CDR1 is MNHEY and CDR2 SVGEGT.

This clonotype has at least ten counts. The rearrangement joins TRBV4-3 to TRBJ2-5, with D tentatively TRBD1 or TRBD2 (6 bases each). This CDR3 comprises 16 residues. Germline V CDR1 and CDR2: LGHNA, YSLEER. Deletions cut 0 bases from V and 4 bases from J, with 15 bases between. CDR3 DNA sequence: TGCGCCAGCAGCCAAGAAGGGGGACGGAGGGGAGAGACCCAGTACTTC. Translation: CASSQEGGRRGETQYF.

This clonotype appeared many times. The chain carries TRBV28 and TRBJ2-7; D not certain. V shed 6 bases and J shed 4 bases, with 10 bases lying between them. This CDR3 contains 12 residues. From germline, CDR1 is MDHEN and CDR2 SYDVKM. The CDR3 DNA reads TGTGCCAGCAGCCCAGACCGGTACGAGCAGTACTTC. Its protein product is CASSPDRYEQYF.

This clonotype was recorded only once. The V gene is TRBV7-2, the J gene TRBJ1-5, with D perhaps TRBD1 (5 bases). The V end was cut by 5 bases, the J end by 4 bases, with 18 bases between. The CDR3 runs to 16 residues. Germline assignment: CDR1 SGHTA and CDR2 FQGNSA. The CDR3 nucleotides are TGTGCCAGCAGCCTCCAGGGAGGAATGGCGAATCAGCCCCAGCATTTT. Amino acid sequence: CASSLQGGMANQPQHF.

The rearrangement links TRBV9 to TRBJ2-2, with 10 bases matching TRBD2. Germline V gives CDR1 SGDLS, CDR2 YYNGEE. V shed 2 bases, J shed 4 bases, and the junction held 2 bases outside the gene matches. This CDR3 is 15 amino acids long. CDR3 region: CASSVSGRATGELFF. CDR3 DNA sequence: TGTGCCAGCAGCGTCAGCGGGAGGGCCACCGGGGAGCTGTTTTTT. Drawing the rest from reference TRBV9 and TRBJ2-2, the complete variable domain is DSGVTQTPKHLITATGQRVTLRCSPRSGDLSVYWYQQSLDQGLQFLIQYYNGEERAKGNILERFSAQQFPDLHSELNLSSLELGDSALYFCASSVSGRATGELFFGEGSRLTVL.

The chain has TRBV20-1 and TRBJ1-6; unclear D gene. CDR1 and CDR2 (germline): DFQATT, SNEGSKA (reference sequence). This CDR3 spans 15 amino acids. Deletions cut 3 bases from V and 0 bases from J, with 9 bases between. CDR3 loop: CSASATHSYNSPLHF. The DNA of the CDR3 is TGCAGTGCTAGTGCTACCCACTCCTATAATTCACCCCTCCACTTT.

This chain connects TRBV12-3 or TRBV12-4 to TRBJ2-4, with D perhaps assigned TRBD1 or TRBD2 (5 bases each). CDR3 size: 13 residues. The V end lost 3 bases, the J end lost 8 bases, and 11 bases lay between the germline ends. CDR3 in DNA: TGTGCCAGCAGTTTCTGGCCGGGACACATTCAGTACTTC. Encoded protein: CASSFWPGHIQYF.

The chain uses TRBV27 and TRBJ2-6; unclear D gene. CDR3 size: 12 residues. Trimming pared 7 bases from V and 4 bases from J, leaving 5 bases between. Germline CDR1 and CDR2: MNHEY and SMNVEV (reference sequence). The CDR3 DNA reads TGTGCCAGCACTTCCGGGGCCAACGTCCTGACTTTC. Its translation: CASTSGANVLTF. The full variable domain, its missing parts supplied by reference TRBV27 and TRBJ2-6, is EAQVTQNPRYLITVTGKKLTVTCSQNMNHEYMSWYRQDPGLGLRQIYYSMNVEVTDKGDVPEGYKVSRKEKRNFPLILESPSPNQTSLYFCASTSGANVLTFGAGSRLTVL.

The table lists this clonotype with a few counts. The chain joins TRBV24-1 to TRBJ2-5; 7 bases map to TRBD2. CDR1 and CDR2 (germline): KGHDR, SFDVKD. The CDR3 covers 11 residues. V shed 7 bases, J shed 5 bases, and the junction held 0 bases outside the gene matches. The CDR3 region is CATSGGETQYF. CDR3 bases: TGTGCCACCAGCGGGGGGGAGACCCAGTACTTC.

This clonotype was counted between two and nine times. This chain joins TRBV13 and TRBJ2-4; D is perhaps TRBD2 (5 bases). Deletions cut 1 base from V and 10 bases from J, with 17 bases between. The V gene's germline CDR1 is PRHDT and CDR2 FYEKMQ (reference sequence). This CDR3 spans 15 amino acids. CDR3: CASSLAHEEDPIQYF. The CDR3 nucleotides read TGTGCCAGCAGCTTAGCCCATGAGGAGGACCCGATTCAGTACTTC. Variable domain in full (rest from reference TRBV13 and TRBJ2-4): AAGVIQSPRHLIKEKRETATLKCYPIPRHDTVYWYQQGPGQDPQFLISFYEKMQSDKGSIPDRFSAQQFSDYHSELNMSSLELGDSALYFCASSLAHEEDPIQYFGAGTRLSVL.

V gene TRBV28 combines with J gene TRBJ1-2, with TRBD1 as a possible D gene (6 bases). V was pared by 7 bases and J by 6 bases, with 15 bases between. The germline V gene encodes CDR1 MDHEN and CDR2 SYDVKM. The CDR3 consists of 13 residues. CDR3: CASTPGAEDGYTF. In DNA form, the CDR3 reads TGTGCCAGCACCCCGGGGGCAGAAGATGGCTACACCTTC.